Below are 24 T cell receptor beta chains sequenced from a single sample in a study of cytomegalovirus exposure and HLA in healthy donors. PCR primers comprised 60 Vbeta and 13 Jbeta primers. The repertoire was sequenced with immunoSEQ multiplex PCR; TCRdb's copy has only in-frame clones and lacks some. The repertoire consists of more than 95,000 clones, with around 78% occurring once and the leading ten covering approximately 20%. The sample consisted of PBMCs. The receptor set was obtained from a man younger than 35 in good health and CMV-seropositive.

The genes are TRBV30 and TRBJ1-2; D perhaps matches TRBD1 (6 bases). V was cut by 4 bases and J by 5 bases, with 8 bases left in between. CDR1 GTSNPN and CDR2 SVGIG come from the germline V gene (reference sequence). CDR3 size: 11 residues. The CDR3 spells CAWTQGYGYTF. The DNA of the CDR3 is TGTGCCTGGACACAGGGTTATGGCTACACCTTC.

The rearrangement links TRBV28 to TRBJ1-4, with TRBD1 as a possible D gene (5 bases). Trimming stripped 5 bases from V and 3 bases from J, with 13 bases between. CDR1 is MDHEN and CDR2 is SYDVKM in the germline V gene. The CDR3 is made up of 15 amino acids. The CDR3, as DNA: TGTGCCAGCAGTCTAAATGGGGCAGCTAATGAAAAACTGTTTTTT. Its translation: CASSLNGAANEKLFF.

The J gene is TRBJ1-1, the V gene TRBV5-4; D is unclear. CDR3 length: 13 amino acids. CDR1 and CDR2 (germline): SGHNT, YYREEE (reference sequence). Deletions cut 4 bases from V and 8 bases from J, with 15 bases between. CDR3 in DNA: TGTGCCAGCAGCCCCTCCAGTTACGGGGAAGCTTTCTTT. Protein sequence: CASSPSSYGEAFF.

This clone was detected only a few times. The DNA of the CDR3 is TGCGCCCAGGGCTCACTCCACTTT. Encoded protein: CAQGSLHF. The chain has TRBV10-1 and TRBJ1-6, with D perhaps TRBD1 (5 bases). The ends were cut back, 11 bases at V and 16 bases at J, with 9 bases in the middle. The CDR3 length is 8 residues. Germline V CDR1 and CDR2: WNHNN, SYGVQD (reference sequence).

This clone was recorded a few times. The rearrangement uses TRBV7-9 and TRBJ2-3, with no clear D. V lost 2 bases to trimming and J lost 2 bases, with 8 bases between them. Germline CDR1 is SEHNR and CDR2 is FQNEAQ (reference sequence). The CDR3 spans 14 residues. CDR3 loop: CASSLPDTTDTQYF. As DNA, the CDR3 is TGTGCCAGCAGCTTACCAGACACCACAGATACGCAGTATTTT.

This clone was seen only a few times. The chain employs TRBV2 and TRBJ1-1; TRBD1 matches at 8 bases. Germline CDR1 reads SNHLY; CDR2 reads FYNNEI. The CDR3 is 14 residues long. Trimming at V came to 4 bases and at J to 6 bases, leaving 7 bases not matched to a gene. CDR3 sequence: CASSAVAGGSEAFF. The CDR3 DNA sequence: TGTGCCAGCAGTGCGGTCGCAGGGGGCTCTGAAGCTTTCTTT.

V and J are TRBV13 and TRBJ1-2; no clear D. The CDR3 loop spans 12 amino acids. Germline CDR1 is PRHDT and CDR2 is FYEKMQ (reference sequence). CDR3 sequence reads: CAKQVKQNGYTF. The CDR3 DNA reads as TGTGCAAAGCAGGTGAAGCAGAATGGCTACACCTTC. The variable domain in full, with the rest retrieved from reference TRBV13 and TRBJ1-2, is AAGVIQSPRHLIKEKRETATLKCYPIPRHDTVYWYQQGPGQDPQFLISFYEKMQSDKGSIPDRFSAQQFSDYHSELNMSSLELGDSALYFCAKQVKQNGYTFGSGTRLTVV.

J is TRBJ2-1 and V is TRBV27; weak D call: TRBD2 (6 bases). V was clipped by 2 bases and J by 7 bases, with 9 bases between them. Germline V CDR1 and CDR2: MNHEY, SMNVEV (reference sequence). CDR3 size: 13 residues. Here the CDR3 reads CASSLAGRNEQFF. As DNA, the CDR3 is TGTGCCAGCAGTTTAGCGGGGAGAAATGAGCAGTTCTTC.

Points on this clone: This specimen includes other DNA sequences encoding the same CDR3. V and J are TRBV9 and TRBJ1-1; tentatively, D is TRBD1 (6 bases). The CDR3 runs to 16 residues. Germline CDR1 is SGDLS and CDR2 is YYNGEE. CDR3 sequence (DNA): TGTGCTATCAGCGTAGAGGACAGCTCGATGAACACTGAAGCTTTCTTT. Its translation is CAISVEDSSMNTEAFF.

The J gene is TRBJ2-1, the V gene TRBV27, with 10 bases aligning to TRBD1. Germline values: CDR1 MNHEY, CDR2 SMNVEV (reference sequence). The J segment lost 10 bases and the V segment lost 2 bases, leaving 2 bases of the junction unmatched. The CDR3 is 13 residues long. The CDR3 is CASSLATGGEQFF. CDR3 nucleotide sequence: TGTGCCAGCAGTTTAGCGACAGGGGGCGAGCAGTTCTTC.

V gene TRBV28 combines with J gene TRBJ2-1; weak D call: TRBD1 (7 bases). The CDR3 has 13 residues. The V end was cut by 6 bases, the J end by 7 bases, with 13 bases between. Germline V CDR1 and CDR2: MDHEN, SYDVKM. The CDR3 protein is CASRPQGGNEQFF. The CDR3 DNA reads TGTGCCAGCAGACCTCAGGGGGGAAATGAGCAGTTCTTC.

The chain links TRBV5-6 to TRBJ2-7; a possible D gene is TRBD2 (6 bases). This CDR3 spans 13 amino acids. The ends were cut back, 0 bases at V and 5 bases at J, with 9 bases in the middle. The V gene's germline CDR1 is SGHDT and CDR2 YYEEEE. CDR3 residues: CASSLGRGNEQYF. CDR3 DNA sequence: TGTGCCAGCAGCTTGGGGAGGGGTAACGAGCAGTACTTC.

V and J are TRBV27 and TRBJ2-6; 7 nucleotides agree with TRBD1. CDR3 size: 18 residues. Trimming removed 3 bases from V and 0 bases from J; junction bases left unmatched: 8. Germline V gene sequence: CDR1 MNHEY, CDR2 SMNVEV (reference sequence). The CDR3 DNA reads TGTGCCAGCAGTTTGGGACAGCTCCTTTACTCTGGGGCCAACGTCCTGACTTTC. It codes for CASSLGQLLYSGANVLTF.

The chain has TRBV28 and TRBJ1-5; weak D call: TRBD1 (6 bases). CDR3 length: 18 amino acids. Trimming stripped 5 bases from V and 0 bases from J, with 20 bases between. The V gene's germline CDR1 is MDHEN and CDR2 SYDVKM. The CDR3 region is CASSPSRGNYNSNQPQHF. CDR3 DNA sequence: TGTGCCAGCAGTCCGAGCAGGGGTAACTATAATAGCAATCAGCCCCAGCATTTT.

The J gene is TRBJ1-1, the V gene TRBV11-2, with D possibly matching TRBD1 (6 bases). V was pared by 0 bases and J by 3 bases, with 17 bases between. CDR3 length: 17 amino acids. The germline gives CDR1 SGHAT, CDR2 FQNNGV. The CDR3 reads CASSLDQKTGWYTEAFF. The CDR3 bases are TGTGCCAGCAGCTTAGATCAAAAAACAGGGTGGTACACTGAAGCTTTCTTT. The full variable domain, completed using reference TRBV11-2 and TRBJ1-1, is EAGVAQSPRYKIIEKRQSVAFWCNPISGHATLYWYQQILGQGPKLLIQFQNNGVVDDSQLPKDRFSAERLKGVDSTLKIQPAKLEDSAVYLCASSLDQKTGWYTEAFFGQGTRLTVV.

CDR3: CSALGGTEAFF. DNA of the CDR3: TGCAGTGCCCTGGGGGGCACTGAAGCTTTCTTT. This chain joins TRBV20-1 and TRBJ1-1; maybe TRBD1 (5 bases). The CDR3 loop spans 11 amino acids. Trimming cost V 6 bases and J 4 bases, with 9 bases left between them. Germline-derived CDR1 and CDR2 are DFQATT and SNEGSKA (reference sequence).

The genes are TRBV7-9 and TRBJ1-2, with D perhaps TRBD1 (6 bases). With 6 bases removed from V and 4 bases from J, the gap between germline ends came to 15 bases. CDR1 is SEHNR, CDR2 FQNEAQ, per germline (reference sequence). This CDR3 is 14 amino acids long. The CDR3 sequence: CASRGQGSLYGYTF. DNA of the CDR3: TGTGCCAGCAGAGGGCAGGGGAGCCTCTATGGCTACACCTTC.

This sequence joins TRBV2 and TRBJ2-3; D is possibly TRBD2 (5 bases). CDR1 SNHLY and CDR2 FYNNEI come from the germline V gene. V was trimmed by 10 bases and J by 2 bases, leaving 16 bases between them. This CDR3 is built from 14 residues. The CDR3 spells CATTTPGYTDTQYF. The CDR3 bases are TGTGCCACCACGACACCGGGGTACACAGATACGCAGTATTTT.

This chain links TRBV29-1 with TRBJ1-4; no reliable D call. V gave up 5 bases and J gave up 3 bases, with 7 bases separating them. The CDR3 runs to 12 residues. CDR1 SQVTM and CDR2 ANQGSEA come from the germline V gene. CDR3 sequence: CSVLGANEKLFF. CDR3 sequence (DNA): TGCAGCGTTCTCGGAGCTAATGAAAAACTGTTTTTT.

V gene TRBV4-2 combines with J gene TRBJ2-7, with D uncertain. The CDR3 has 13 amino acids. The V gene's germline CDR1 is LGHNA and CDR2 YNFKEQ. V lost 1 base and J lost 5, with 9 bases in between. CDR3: CASSQVAIDEQYF. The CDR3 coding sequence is TGTGCCAGCAGCCAAGTCGCCATAGACGAGCAGTACTTC.

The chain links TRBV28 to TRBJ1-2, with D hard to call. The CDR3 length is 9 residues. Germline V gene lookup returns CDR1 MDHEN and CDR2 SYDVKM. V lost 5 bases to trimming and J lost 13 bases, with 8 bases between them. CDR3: CASSPSITF. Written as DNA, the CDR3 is TGTGCCAGCAGTCCCTCTATCACCTTC.

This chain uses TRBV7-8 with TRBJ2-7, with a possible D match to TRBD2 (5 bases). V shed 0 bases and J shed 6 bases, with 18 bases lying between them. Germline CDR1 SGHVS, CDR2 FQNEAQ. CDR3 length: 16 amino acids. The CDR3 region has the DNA TGTGCCAGCAGCTTAGCCCCTGTTAGCCTCGGAGGCGAGCAGTACTTC. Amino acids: CASSLAPVSLGGEQYF.

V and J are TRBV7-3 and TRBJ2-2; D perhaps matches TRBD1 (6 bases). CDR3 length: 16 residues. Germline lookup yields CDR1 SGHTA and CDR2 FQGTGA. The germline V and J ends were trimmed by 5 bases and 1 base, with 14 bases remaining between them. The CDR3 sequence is CASSPAGTKNTGELFF. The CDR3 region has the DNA TGTGCCAGCAGCCCGGCTGGGACAAAGAACACCGGGGAGCTGTTTTTT.

CDR3 amino acids: CASSVEQGVNQPQHF. The CDR3 DNA reads as TGTGCCAGCAGTGTAGAACAGGGCGTCAATCAGCCCCAGCATTTT. The chain carries TRBV6-1 and TRBJ1-5; D might be TRBD1 (6 bases). Germline V gene sequence: CDR1 MNHNS, CDR2 SASEGT. Trimming pared 4 bases from V and 3 bases from J, leaving 13 bases between. CDR3 length: 15 amino acids.